Sequencing of this TCR beta chain was carried out in a study of blood T cell repertoires in COVID-19 (dated by TCRdb to about 2020). Looking at the study overall: Samples from collaborators originated in the United States, Italy and Spain and spanned both the acute and convalescent phases of COVID-19. Samples were obtained from the ongoing ImmuneRACE study (first 160 participants) and from approximately 1,200 subjects provided by 6 global collaborators. Where HLA class I and class II types were available, the types were taken from metadata supplied by the sample provider, not from assay-based typing. The prospective study material was composed of cDNA or gDNA derived from T cells, B-cell-depleted T cells, or PBMCs. Subjects who had been exposed to COVID-19, were actively infected with it, or had recovered from it provided the deeply sampled blood TCRbeta repertoires that made up the dataset. The sample metadata nearly always contained a de-identified subject ID, COVID-19 status, age in years and sex. The repertoires were released in a freely available public database intended as a resource for research on the immune response to SARS-CoV-2. What the work shows at the level of the full study, not this receptor alone: The quantity of clinical and demographic metadata differed by source and by participant and was supplied without curation.

Regarding this clone: Its binding antigen is unknown. Per-nucleotide qualities are absent, and no much larger clonotype sits a single base away.

TCRbeta CDR3 regions were amplified from genomic DNA by means of the immunoSEQ Assay, a bias-controlled multiplex PCR. The published analysis was carried out like this. The number of nucleated cells in each sample was estimated by amplification of reference gene primers within the assay. Sequence reads were collapsed and filtered to measure the absolute abundance of every unique TCRbeta CDR3 rearrangement. For each sample, productive Simpson clonality was calculated as the square root of Simpson's diversity index across productive rearrangements. This is the immuneACCESS table as TCRdb keeps it, with only in-frame sequences that have V and J called. A part of the clones is gone; compared with another copy, unresolved V genes explain less than half, and the rest is unexplained. V and J calls and clone size are those listed in that table; D and trimming were worked out from the DNA. The sample contains a few hundred thousand clones, roughly 89% of them found a single time. The biggest ten clones account for around 9% of the sample.

The CDR3 measures 15 amino acids from cysteine to phenylalanine. The retained sequence is limited to the CDR3, 45 bases, with the frame set at the first base. Between the V and J ends, shortened by 5 bases and 4 bases respectively, the junction contains 17 bases. Looking up the germline V gene (reference sequence) yields CDR1 LNHDA and CDR2 SQIVND. Participants in the prospective study were aged 18 to 89 years, lived in 20 to 30 United States geographic areas, and enrolled through a virtual design. In the prospective study, cohorts were assigned on the basis of participant-reported clinical history obtained from a screening survey and a study questionnaire. Recovered participants in ImmuneRACE Cohort 3 were defined as having two consecutive negative NP/OP PCR tests, clearance from a healthcare professional, or resolution of symptoms. In the prospective study, mobile phlebotomists collected whole blood, serum and a nasopharyngeal or oropharyngeal swab from each participant. Participants in the prospective study had the option to provide additional blood draws and questionnaires over a 2-month period. Blood samples from the prospective study were shipped frozen or at room temperature prior to DNA extraction.

This receptor chain uses TRBV19 and TRBJ1-1, with no reliable assignment of the D segment. The specimen was PBMCs or T cells enriched from blood (not recorded which). The clonotype comes from a woman aged 18-29 years who had recovered from COVID-19. The CDR3 protein: CASSPTGRRSTEAFF. The DNA is as follows: TGTGCCAGTAGTCCGACGGGCAGGAGGAGCACTGAAGCTTTCTTT.